This T cell receptor (beta chain) appears in the sequencing data of a study of OX40 agonist ivuxolimab in advanced cancers. Whole-study context: Patients with hepatocellular carcinoma, melanoma, renal cell or head and neck cancer made up the dose-escalation patients.

Study-wide results and caveats: Expanded clones were, on average, more numerous in CD8+ T cells than in CD4+.

On this clone: The antigen remains unidentified.

Clones were sequenced by immunoSEQ multiplex PCR, and TCRdb holds only the in-frame ones, with some missing. There are over 45,000 clones in the sample; about 79% occur only once, and about 1.5% lies in the top ten. Germline loops: CDR1 LGHNA, CDR2 YSLEER. The CDR3 is 15 residues long. V shed 2 bases and J 0 bases; nucleotides not matched to a gene: 2. The origin of this receptor is an adult with an advanced solid tumor such as melanoma, head and neck, liver or kidney cancer. The material sequenced was CD4+ or CD8+ T cells sorted from blood, taken in a trial of the OX40 agonist ivuxolimab. The V gene is TRBV4-3, the J gene TRBJ1-2; 8 positions match TRBD1. CDR3 residues: CASSQTTGANYGYTF. The DNA of the CDR3 is TGCGCCAGCAGCCAAACGACAGGGGCTAACTATGGCTACACCTTC.